A single sample is the source of the 15 T cell receptor beta chains below, sequenced in a study of cytomegalovirus exposure and HLA in healthy donors. Some clones are missing from TCRdb's copy, which holds only in-frame ones; the method was immunoSEQ multiplex PCR. The sample records 130,000 to 150,000 clones, approximately 90% being singletons. The sequencing input was PBMCs. The receptors derive from a man younger than 35 in good health and CMV-seropositive.

The chain links TRBV7-2 to TRBJ1-6; perhaps TRBD1 as D (5 bases). Germline V gene sequence: CDR1 SGHTA, CDR2 FQGNSA. CDR3 size: 15 residues. V lost 0 bases, J lost 4 bases, and 7 bases lay in between. The CDR3 here is CASSLAGLYNSPLHF. In DNA, the CDR3 is TGTGCCAGCAGCTTAGCGGGACTGTATAATTCACCCCTCCACTTT. The whole variable domain, remainder taken from reference TRBV7-2 and TRBJ1-6, is GAGVSQSPSNKVTEKGKDVELRCDPISGHTALYWYRQSLGQGLEFLIYFQGNSAPDKSGLPSDRFSAERTGGSVSTLTIQRTQQEDSAVYLCASSLAGLYNSPLHFGNGTRLTVT.

This clone was seen more than once but under ten times. The rearrangement uses TRBV30 and TRBJ1-1, with D hard to call. Between the trimmed V and J ends, which lost 5 bases and 1 base, there was a span of 11 bases. The CDR3 has 13 residues. CDR1 is GTSNPN and CDR2 is SVGIG in the germline V gene (reference sequence). The CDR3 region is CAWERGRNTEAFF. The CDR3 DNA reads TGTGCCTGGGAACGCGGGAGGAACACTGAAGCTTTCTTT.

This chain uses TRBV6-5 with TRBJ1-1, with D possibly being TRBD1 (6 bases). The germline CDR1 and CDR2 sequences are MNHEY and SVGAGI. Deletions cut 5 bases from V and 3 bases from J, with 10 bases between. The CDR3 is 13 amino acids. For the CDR3, the DNA is TGTGCCAGCAGTGTCCAGGGGTACACTGAAGCTTTCTTT. This codes for CASSVQGYTEAFF.

The chain links TRBV30 to TRBJ1-1, with unresolved D. Looked up from germline, CDR1 is GTSNPN and CDR2 is SVGIG (reference sequence). The V and J ends lost 4 bases and 1 base respectively, with 7 bases between them. The CDR3 loop spans 12 amino acids. Written as DNA, the CDR3 is TGTGCCTGGACTCTCAGGAACACTGAAGCTTTCTTT. Translation gives CAWTLRNTEAFF.

The chain links TRBV6-6 to TRBJ1-5; 11 bases match TRBD1. Germline V lookup: CDR1 MNHNY, CDR2 SVGAGI (reference sequence). The CDR3 runs 15 residues. V lost 7 bases, J lost 7 bases, and 9 bases stayed unmatched. The CDR3 protein is CASTSPGQGDQPQHF. For the CDR3, the DNA is TGTGCCAGCACCAGTCCGGGACAGGGGGACCAGCCCCAGCATTTT.

V and J are TRBV19 and TRBJ2-7; 7 bases match TRBD2. Germline V gene sequence: CDR1 LNHDA, CDR2 SQIVND (reference sequence). The CDR3 extends over 15 amino acids. J lost 5 bases, V lost 6 bases, and 13 bases had no gene match. CDR3 region: CASSHSIGLEHEQYF. The CDR3 nucleotides are TGTGCCAGTAGCCACTCGATCGGACTAGAACACGAGCAGTACTTC. The full variable domain, its missing parts supplied by reference TRBV19 and TRBJ2-7, is DGGITQSPKYLFRKEGQNVTLSCEQNLNHDAMYWYRQDPGQGLRLIYYSQIVNDFQKGDIAEGYSVSREKKESFPLTVTSAQKNPTAFYLCASSHSIGLEHEQYFGPGTRLTVT.

The J gene is TRBJ2-1, the V gene TRBV7-6; D is ambiguous. V lost 5 bases to trimming and J lost 8 bases, with 10 bases between them. This CDR3 has 12 amino acids. The germline V gene encodes CDR1 SGHVS and CDR2 FNYEAQ. CDR3 residues: CASSRAVDEQFF. CDR3 sequence (DNA): TGTGCCAGCAGCCGAGCCGTCGATGAGCAGTTCTTC.

V gene TRBV27 combines with J gene TRBJ2-1; 7 nucleotides line up with TRBD2. CDR1 and CDR2 (germline): MNHEY, SMNVEV (reference sequence). This CDR3 comprises 13 residues. V trimming: 3 bases; J trimming: 9 bases; junction bases outside the gene matches: 5. The DNA of the CDR3 is TGTGCCAGCAGTTTCACTAGCGAGAGTGAGCAGTTCTTC. Residues: CASSFTSESEQFF.

This chain uses TRBV18 with TRBJ2-3, with 7 nucleotides matching TRBD2. The germline CDR1 and CDR2 sequences are KGHSH and LQKENI. This CDR3 is 17 amino acids long. Trimming removed 3 bases from V and 1 base from J; junction bases left unmatched: 10. The CDR3 is CASSPLGRGWGTDTQYF. The CDR3 DNA sequence: TGTGCCAGCTCACCCCTAGGGAGGGGATGGGGCACAGATACGCAGTATTTT.

The gene calls are TRBV6-6 and TRBJ2-3, with 9 bases identical to TRBD2. This CDR3 has 15 amino acids. Germline CDR1 is MNHNY and CDR2 is SVGAGI (reference sequence). V trimming: 5 bases; J trimming: 7 bases; junction bases outside the gene matches: 10. The CDR3 region has the DNA TGTGCCAGCAGTCCGAGCGGGGGGAAAGGGCATACGCAGTATTTT. It encodes CASSPSGGKGHTQYF.

The genes are TRBV5-8 and TRBJ1-2, with 10 bases that match TRBD1. Germline CDR1 is SGHTS and CDR2 is YDEGEE. The length of the CDR3 is 17 residues. Germline trimming cut 4 bases from V and 5 bases from J; bases unmatched to any gene: 14. The CDR3: CASSGADRGLVRYGYTF. DNA of the CDR3: TGTGCCAGCAGCGGAGCCGACAGGGGGCTCGTTCGGTATGGCTACACCTTC.

The gene calls are TRBV29-1 and TRBJ2-5, with a possible D match to TRBD1 (6 bases). The DNA end favors TRBJ2-7, so the J call may be wrong. The CDR3 covers 13 residues. CDR1 and CDR2 (germline): SQVTM, ANQGSEA. CDR3 residues: CSAADRRDYEQYF. CDR3 in DNA: TGCAGCGCAGCCGACAGGAGAGACTACGAGCAGTACTTC.

This clone was picked up a small number of times. This rearrangement joins TRBV25-1 to TRBJ2-1, with TRBD2 identical over 10 bases. V was pared by 5 bases and J by 0 bases, with 10 bases of the junction left unmatched. CDR1 and CDR2 (germline): MGHDK, SYGVNS. The CDR3 extends over 18 amino acids. As DNA, the CDR3 is TGTGCCAGCAGTCCAGCGGGAGGGGGAAGGAGCTCCTACAATGAGCAGTTCTTC. This translates into CASSPAGGGRSSYNEQFF.

This chain connects TRBV6-1 to TRBJ2-7; D perhaps matches TRBD1 (6 bases). Germline lookup yields CDR1 MNHNS and CDR2 SASEGT. There are 14 residues in the CDR3. Deletions cut 6 bases from V and 0 bases from J, with 12 bases between. The CDR3 protein is CASRRQESSYEQYF. In nucleotides, the CDR3 is TGTGCCAGCAGGCGACAGGAGAGCTCCTACGAGCAGTACTTC.

The V and J genes are TRBV19 and TRBJ1-1, with TRBD1 identical over 7 bases. After removal of 2 bases from V and 6 bases from J, the junction contained 3 bases not matched to a gene. Germline loops: CDR1 LNHDA, CDR2 SQIVND (reference sequence). The CDR3 loop spans 13 amino acids. The CDR3 bases are TGTGCCAGTAGTATAAGACAGGGCCCTGAAGCTTTCTTT. It is translated as CASSIRQGPEAFF.